This passage covers 23 T cell receptor beta chains from one sample sequenced in a study of human T cells and chemical hapten exposure. Unique molecular identifiers were linked by the library to individual cDNA molecules. Each CDR3 protein is one row after TCRdb ran MiXCR on the reads. Of about 120,000 distinct CDR3 sequences listed, 8.5% to 9% are singletons. Sequencing started from total RNA isolated from unfractionated whole blood. Source material: whole blood. The receptors come from a human donor in good health. Some clones in this sample may be carry-over from other donors' samples.

This clonotype was detected ten times or more. This chain links TRBV20-1 with TRBJ2-7; no definite D call. V was clipped by 0 bases and J by 3 bases, with 15 bases between them. Germline lookup yields CDR1 DFQATT and CDR2 SNEGSKA (reference sequence). The CDR3 spans 15 residues. This CDR3 reads CSARDWLRDNYEQYF. As DNA, the CDR3 is TGCAGTGCTAGAGATTGGCTTAGAGACAACTACGAGCAGTACTTC.

The chain is built from TRBV29-1 and TRBJ2-5; no definite D call. V lost 4 bases to trimming and J lost 0 bases, with 9 bases between them. Germline V gives CDR1 SQVTM, CDR2 ANQGSEA. This CDR3 comprises 13 residues. CDR3 region: CSVVGTHQETQYF. The CDR3 DNA follows: TGCAGCGTTGTAGGCACTCACCAAGAGACCCAGTACTTC.

This clonotype occurred many times. This chain connects TRBV7-9 to TRBJ2-7; tentatively, D is TRBD2 (7 bases). The V and J ends lost 5 bases and 4 bases respectively, with 15 bases between them. The CDR3 is 14 residues long. CDR1 is SEHNR and CDR2 is FQNEAQ in the germline V gene (reference sequence). The CDR3 sequence is CASSPGGLGYEQYF. The CDR3 bases are TGTGCCAGCAGCCCCGGGGGGCTGGGGTACGAGCAGTACTTC.

The rearrangement joins TRBV7-9 to TRBJ2-7; D may be TRBD1 or TRBD2 (5 bases each). Germline V gene data show CDR1 as SEHNR and CDR2 as FQNEAQ (reference sequence). V lost 1 base and J 2 bases, leaving 15 bases between the germline ends. The CDR3 consists of 16 residues. The CDR3 loop reads CASSLGLGTGTYEQYF. CDR3 DNA sequence: TGTGCCAGCAGCTTAGGTCTCGGGACGGGGACCTACGAGCAGTACTTC.

V and J are TRBV12-3 or TRBV12-4 and TRBJ2-1; TRBD2 might be the D (6 bases). The CDR3 is made up of 17 amino acids. V was shortened by 4 bases and J by 1 base, with 17 bases between the two germline ends. As DNA, the CDR3 is TGTGCCAGCAGTTCTTGGTCCGGGAGAAATTCCTACAATGAGCAGTTCTTC. Translation: CASSSWSGRNSYNEQFF.

There are many counts of this clonotype. The gene calls are TRBV5-5 and TRBJ1-1, with D possibly being TRBD1 (6 bases). Germline CDR1 SGHKS, CDR2 YYEKEE (reference sequence). The V gene lost 0 bases and the J gene lost 9 bases, with 12 bases spanning the gap. The CDR3 has 13 amino acids. CDR3 sequence reads: CASSLAPRDKAFF. CDR3 nucleotides: TGTGCCAGCAGCTTGGCCCCACGGGACAAAGCTTTCTTT.

This chain connects TRBV10-3 to TRBJ1-3; no reliable D call. This CDR3 is 15 amino acids long. Trimming removed 3 bases at V and 0 bases at J, with 9 bases between. Germline CDR1 reads ENHRY; CDR2 reads SYGVKD. CDR3 amino acids: CAISDAAGSGNTIYF. The CDR3 coding sequence is TGTGCCATCAGTGATGCGGCGGGCTCTGGAAACACCATATATTTT.

This clonotype was recorded many times. This chain uses TRBV5-1 with TRBJ1-2; D gene ambiguous. Germline V gene data show CDR1 as SGHRS and CDR2 as YFSETQ. The CDR3 contains 14 residues. The ends were cut back, 3 bases at V and 0 bases at J, with 9 bases in the middle. The CDR3 region is CASSSGMTNYGYTF. In DNA, the CDR3 is TGCGCCAGCAGCTCCGGAATGACTAACTATGGCTACACCTTC.

This clonotype showed up many times. V and J are TRBV12-3 or TRBV12-4 and TRBJ2-5, with 9 nucleotides matching TRBD2. V lost 0 bases to trimming and J lost 4 bases; unmatched junction nucleotides: 3. CDR3 length equals 15 residues. The CDR3 protein is CASSLASSGRETQYF. CDR3 in DNA: TGTGCCAGCAGTTTAGCGAGTAGCGGGAGAGAGACCCAGTACTTC.

This clonotype has only a few counts. CDR3 loop: CSARSIPNTGELFF. CDR3 sequence (DNA): TGCAGTGCTAGATCGATACCGAACACCGGGGAGCTGTTTTTT. The genes are TRBV20-1 and TRBJ2-2; D unclear. V lost 2 bases, J lost 0 bases, and 7 bases lay in between. Per the germline V gene, CDR1 is DFQATT and CDR2 is SNEGSKA (reference sequence). The CDR3 runs to 14 residues.

This clonotype was seen many times. The chain carries TRBV18 and TRBJ1-2; TRBD1 matches 7 bases. V lost 5 bases and J lost 0; bases outside the gene matches: 6. There are 15 residues in the CDR3. Germline-derived CDR1 and CDR2 are KGHSH and LQKENI. The CDR3 DNA reads TGTGCCAGCTCATCACAGGGGCGTACTAACTATGGCTACACCTTC. The encoded protein is CASSSQGRTNYGYTF.

This sequence joins TRBV29-1 and TRBJ2-7; no definite D call. Germline V lookup: CDR1 SQVTM, CDR2 ANQGSEA. The CDR3 is 16 amino acids. V was pared by 2 bases and J by 3 bases, with 20 bases between. The CDR3 nucleotides read TGCAGCGTTGAATCGTTGCTAGATGGGCAGAACTACGAGCAGTACTTC. Its translation is CSVESLLDGQNYEQYF.

This clonotype has ten or more counts. The chain recombines TRBV14 with TRBJ1-5; D not resolved. The CDR3 length is 13 residues. Germline V gene sequence: CDR1 SGHDN, CDR2 FVKESK. Trimming removed 0 bases from V and 9 bases from J, with 9 bases in between. The CDR3: CASSQDGPGPQHF. The DNA of the CDR3 is TGTGCCAGCAGCCAAGATGGTCCTGGGCCCCAGCATTTT.

This clonotype has at least ten counts. The genes are TRBV4-1 and TRBJ1-5; D is ambiguous. V lost 0 bases to trimming and J lost 2 bases, with 11 bases between them. The CDR3 is made up of 16 amino acids. Germline CDR1 is MGHRA and CDR2 is YSYEKL. CDR3 amino acids: CASSQDLDEGNQPQHF. The CDR3, as DNA: TGCGCCAGCAGCCAAGATCTGGACGAGGGCAATCAGCCCCAGCATTTT.

This clonotype was detected only a few times. The rearrangement uses TRBV7-2 and TRBJ2-5, with 8 bases aligning to TRBD2. Losses at the gene ends were 5 bases for V and 2 bases for J; bases not matched to a gene: 13. The germline gives CDR1 SGHTA, CDR2 FQGNSA. The CDR3 runs 17 residues. For the CDR3, the DNA is TGTGCCAGCAGCCCGCCGGGGGGGCGGGGGAGTCAAGAGACCCAGTACTTC. Translated, it gives CASSPPGGRGSQETQYF.

This clonotype showed up many times. This rearrangement joins TRBV2 to TRBJ2-7; 10 bases line up with TRBD2. The trim removed 7 bases at V and 4 bases at J, leaving 4 bases unmatched. The germline CDR1 and CDR2 sequences are SNHLY and FYNNEI. The CDR3 consists of 13 residues. The CDR3 here is CASMEREGYEQYF. CDR3 coding DNA: TGTGCCAGCATGGAGCGGGAGGGGTACGAGCAGTACTTC.

J is TRBJ1-4 and V is TRBV12-3 or TRBV12-4; no firm D call. V lost 6 bases, J lost 7 bases, and 6 bases lay in between. The CDR3 consists of 11 residues. The CDR3 reads CASRHTEKLFF. As DNA, the CDR3 is TGTGCCAGCAGGCACACTGAAAAACTGTTTTTT.

V gene TRBV12-3 or TRBV12-4 combines with J gene TRBJ2-2; weak D call: TRBD1 (5 bases). This CDR3 region has 17 residues. Trimming took 7 bases from V and 1 from J, leaving 19 bases between them. The CDR3 sequence: CASTVTVPYLNTGELFF. The CDR3, as DNA: TGTGCCAGCACCGTGACAGTACCGTACCTGAACACCGGGGAGCTGTTTTTT.

The chain has TRBV6-1 and TRBJ1-2; 10 nucleotides line up with TRBD1. The CDR3 spans 16 residues. Looked up from germline, CDR1 is MNHNS and CDR2 is SASEGT. The V segment lost 6 bases and the J segment 5 bases; nucleotides outside the gene matches: 12. The CDR3 DNA is TGTGCCAGCAGACCGGGACAGGGGCCCTTATTTTATGGCTACACCTTC. Translation: CASRPGQGPLFYGYTF.

Many counts were recorded for this clonotype. The chain is built from TRBV5-5 and TRBJ1-1; D call uncertain. V dropped 0 bases and J dropped 0 bases, with 9 bases sitting between them. The CDR3 covers 15 residues. Germline V gene data show CDR1 as SGHKS and CDR2 as YYEKEE (reference sequence). The CDR3 sequence is CASSLGQEMNTEAFF. CDR3 in DNA: TGTGCCAGCAGCTTGGGCCAGGAGATGAACACTGAAGCTTTCTTT.

This chain connects TRBV12-3 or TRBV12-4 to TRBJ2-4; tentatively, D is TRBD1 or TRBD2 (5 bases each). Trimming cost V 5 bases and J 7 bases, with 9 bases left between them. This CDR3 contains 12 residues. CDR3 in DNA: TGTGCCAGCAGTGCCGGGACCAACATTCAGTACTTC. It specifies CASSAGTNIQYF.

The chain links TRBV7-8 to TRBJ2-1; D is perhaps TRBD2 (6 bases). V was trimmed by 7 bases and J by 5 bases, leaving 15 bases between them. CDR1 is SGHVS, CDR2 FQNEAQ, per germline. CDR3 length: 14 amino acids. CDR3 sequence reads: CASNKVAADNEQFF. The CDR3 nucleotides are TGTGCCAGCAACAAGGTAGCGGCAGACAATGAGCAGTTCTTC.

The chain couples TRBV5-1 to TRBJ1-1, with unresolved D. Germline values: CDR1 SGHRS, CDR2 YFSETQ. V dropped 0 bases and J dropped 0 bases, with 9 bases sitting between them. CDR3 length: 15 residues. DNA for the CDR3: TGCGCCAGCAGCTTGGCGGGTTCTATGAACACTGAAGCTTTCTTT. It translates to CASSLAGSMNTEAFF.